A selection of T cell receptor beta chains follows, all from one sample in a study of blood T cell repertoires in COVID-19. Produced via immunoSEQ multiplex PCR; TCRdb's table is partial and in-frame only. The sample shows 360,000 or so clones, less than 90% of them seen only once. The material sequenced was PBMCs or T cells enriched from blood (not recorded which). Receptor source: a woman aged 25 to 45 who had recovered from COVID-19. CDR3s include the opening cysteine and the closing phenylalanine or tryptophan. The order of the fields is clone size, CDR3 length, V gene, J gene, CDR3 protein. Only some rows state a clone size, as once, few, many or a class for expanded clones.

clone size: -
CDR3 length: 13
V gene: TRBV7-9
J gene: TRBJ2-2
CDR3 protein: CASSPLWPGELFF

clone size: -
CDR3 length: 14
V gene: TRBV18
J gene: TRBJ2-2
CDR3 protein: CASSLNEGSGELFF

clone size: -
CDR3 length: 14
V gene: TRBV7-2
J gene: TRBJ1-1
CDR3 protein: CASSIDRGRRESFF

clone size: -
CDR3 length: 16
V gene: TRBV7-2
J gene: TRBJ2-5
CDR3 protein: CASSFLPGQGYQTQYF

clone size: -
CDR3 length: 13
V gene: TRBV5-5
J gene: TRBJ1-2
CDR3 protein: CASSLRGTRGYTF

clone size: few
CDR3 length: 12
V gene: TRBV29-1
J gene: TRBJ2-7
CDR3 protein: CSVTTQGYEQYF

clone size: -
CDR3 length: 18
V gene: TRBV7-3
J gene: TRBJ2-1
CDR3 protein: CASSPRTSGGASYNEQFF

clone size: -
CDR3 length: 12
V gene: TRBV2
J gene: TRBJ2-7
CDR3 protein: CASSARDYEQYF

clone size: -
CDR3 length: 16
V gene: TRBV7-8
J gene: TRBJ1-2
CDR3 protein: CASSLLDRGASYGYTF

clone size: few
CDR3 length: 12
V gene: TRBV2
J gene: TRBJ1-5
CDR3 protein: CASTGARGPQHF

clone size: once
CDR3 length: 18
V gene: TRBV4-1
J gene: TRBJ2-1
CDR3 protein: CASSQDSERADSYNEQFF